The rows below give T cell receptor beta chains drawn from one sample of a study of blood T cell repertoires in COVID-19. Sequencing used immunoSEQ multiplex PCR; TCRdb keeps in-frame clones, though not all of them. The table records roughly 210,000 clones, roughly 84% of them present only once. The source material was PBMCs or T cells enriched from blood (not recorded which). The receptors here all came from a man aged 30 to 39 in a cohort exposed to, infected with or recovered from COVID-19 (not recorded which). CDR3s include the opening cysteine and the closing phenylalanine or tryptophan. A D gene is named only where the DNA matches it firmly.

D	V	J	DNA	CDR3
.	TRBV15	TRBJ1-2	TGTGCCACCAGCCCGAGGGCCCAACCCACGACCTCCTATGGCTACACCTTC	CATSPRAQPTTSYGYTF
TRBD2	TRBV6-5	TRBJ2-7	TGTGCCAGCAATACGGCGACTAGCGGGAGTTACGAGCAGTACTTC	CASNTATSGSYEQYF
TRBD2	TRBV6-4	TRBJ2-2	TGTGCCAGCAGTGCCGCCGTTTCTAGCGGGAGTAACACCGGGGAGCTGTTTTTT	CASSAAVSSGSNTGELFF
.	TRBV6-5	TRBJ2-1	TGTGCCAGCAGCACCGGGACACTATACAATGAGCAGTTCTTC	CASSTGTLYNEQFF
TRBD1	TRBV29-1	TRBJ2-1	TGCAGCGTTGAAGATACCCAGGGGGATGAGCAGTTCTTC	CSVEDTQGDEQFF
TRBD2	TRBV28	TRBJ2-1	TGTGCCAGCAGCTCTCCCGGGACTAGCGGTTACAATGAGCAGTTCTTC	CASSSPGTSGYNEQFF
TRBD2	TRBV27	TRBJ2-1	TGTGCCAGCAGTCCCCTGACTAGCGGGAGCTCCTACAATGAGCAGTTCTTC	CASSPLTSGSSYNEQFF
.	TRBV11-2	TRBJ2-1	TGTGCCAGCAGCCGATTCAGGGGAGGGTGGAATGAGCAGTTCTTC	CASSRFRGGWNEQFF
.	TRBV19	TRBJ1-5	TGTGCCAGTAATCCGAGGGATAGGGGCAATCAGCCCCAGCATTTT	CASNPRDRGNQPQHF
TRBD2	TRBV27	TRBJ2-7	TGTGCCAGCAGCACTAGCGCTGCCTACGAGCAGTACTTC	CASSTSAAYEQYF
.	TRBV9	TRBJ2-3	TGTGCCAGCAGCGTAGGGGGCGGGAAAAGCACAGATACGCAGTATTTT	CASSVGGGKSTDTQYF
TRBD1	TRBV11-2	TRBJ2-2	TGTGCCAGCAGCTTACTACCACCGGGACAGACTAACACCGGGGAGCTGTTTTTT	CASSLLPPGQTNTGELFF
.	TRBV6-5	TRBJ2-1	TGTGCCAGCAATAACTACAATGAGCAGTTCTTC	CASNNYNEQFF
TRBD1	TRBV7-9	TRBJ1-1	TGTGCCTCCCGATTGGAGGGGGCGCGCAACACTGAAGCTTTCTTT	CASRLEGARNTEAFF
TRBD1	TRBV2	TRBJ2-6	TGTGCCAGCAGTGAACCGGGACAGGGAACATCGTATGGGGCCAACGTCCTGACTTTC	CASSEPGQGTSYGANVLTF
TRBD1	TRBV28	TRBJ1-5	TGTGCCAGCAGTTTACTCGACAACCGGACGACAGGGAAAAATCAGCCCCAGCATTTT	CASSLLDNRTTGKNQPQHF